A single sample is the source of the 32 T cell receptor beta chains below, sequenced in a study of identical twins. Via MiXCR, TCRdb re-called the 5' RACE reads, giving one row per CDR3 protein. The sample holds roughly 480,000 distinct CDR3 sequences; 20% to 25% are singletons and the top ten take 2.5% to 3.5%. Separately, the same data were catalogued under a study of T cells expressing NK-cell markers.

The sample taken for sequencing was CD4+ T cells sorted from blood. The receptor source for this set is a woman between 18 and 29 years old in good health.

This clonotype was observed a handful of times. V and J are TRBV7-9 and TRBJ2-5, with 13 bases that match TRBD2. Looked up from germline, CDR1 is SEHNR and CDR2 is FQNEAQ (reference sequence). The CDR3 covers 17 residues. The trim removed 4 bases at V and 4 bases at J, leaving 9 bases unmatched. The CDR3 is CASSSLGLAGLGETQYF. CDR3 sequence (DNA): TGTGCCAGCAGCTCACTGGGACTAGCGGGGTTGGGAGAGACCCAGTACTTC.

This clonotype has just a few counts. This rearrangement joins TRBV29-1 to TRBJ2-1; possible D gene TRBD2, 6 bases. The V end lost 7 bases, the J end lost 8 bases, and 24 bases lay between the germline ends. The CDR3 runs to 15 residues. CDR1 and CDR2 from the germline V gene are SQVTM and ANQGSEA. The CDR3 sequence is CSAGYGHAGRDEQFF. As DNA, the CDR3 is TGCAGCGCTGGGTATGGTCACGCGGGGCGGGATGAGCAGTTCTTC.

The chain carries TRBV10-3 and TRBJ2-7; 12 bases are shared with TRBD1. V lost 5 bases to trimming and J lost 5 bases; unmatched junction nucleotides: 4. CDR1 and CDR2 from the germline V gene are ENHRY and SYGVKD. The length of the CDR3 is 14 residues. CDR3 DNA sequence: TGTGCCATCAGTACGGGACAGGGGGCCAACGAGCAGTACTTC. Its translation is CAISTGQGANEQYF.

This clonotype was counted ten times or more. CDR3 in DNA: TGCGCCAGCCGACGAATAGCGGAAACCTACGAGCAGTACTTC. Its protein is CASRRIAETYEQYF. V gene TRBV5-1 combines with J gene TRBJ2-7; D may be TRBD2 (6 bases). The CDR3 is 14 amino acids. V was pared by 7 bases and J by 2 bases, with 16 bases between. From germline, CDR1 is SGHRS and CDR2 YFSETQ.

This clonotype was counted only a few times. The gene calls are TRBV3-1 and TRBJ2-1; D is perhaps TRBD1 or TRBD2 (5 bases each). This CDR3 is 14 amino acids long. Trimming left V 1 base short and J 8 bases short, with 12 bases between. Germline values: CDR1 LGHDT, CDR2 YNNKEL (reference sequence). CDR3 in amino acids: CASSQGWGNHEQFF. The CDR3 nucleotides are TGTGCCAGCAGCCAAGGGTGGGGGAACCATGAGCAGTTCTTC.

The chain is built from TRBV20-1 and TRBJ2-3, with D possibly called TRBD1 or TRBD2 (5 bases each). V lost 6 bases to trimming and J lost 2 bases, with 12 bases between them. The V gene's germline CDR1 is DFQATT and CDR2 SNEGSKA (reference sequence). The CDR3 consists of 13 residues. CDR3 sequence (DNA): TGCAGTGCACCCGGGACGTACACAGATACGCAGTATTTT. Protein product: CSAPGTYTDTQYF.

The chain is built from TRBV29-1 and TRBJ1-2; D unclear. The CDR3 runs to 14 residues. V was trimmed by 2 bases and J by 8 bases, leaving 18 bases between them. Germline-derived CDR1 and CDR2 are SQVTM and ANQGSEA. This chain's CDR3 is CSVEIPIRVKGYTF. CDR3 DNA sequence: TGCAGCGTTGAAATCCCGATTCGAGTGAAAGGCTACACCTTC.

This rearrangement joins TRBV29-1 to TRBJ2-6; 13 bases agree with TRBD2. The CDR3 covers 14 residues. Per the germline V gene, CDR1 is SQVTM and CDR2 is ANQGSEA. DNA for the CDR3: TGCAGTGGACTAGCGGGAGCTGGGGCCAACGTCCTGACTTTC. This gives the protein CSGLAGAGANVLTF.

The V call is TRBV7-2, the J call TRBJ2-7, with D maybe TRBD1 (5 bases). The V and J ends lost 5 bases and 4 bases respectively, with 15 bases between them. This CDR3 has 14 residues. Germline CDR1 SGHTA, CDR2 FQGNSA. CDR3 residues: CASSRQTPLYEQYF. Written as DNA, the CDR3 is TGTGCCAGCAGCCGACAGACTCCTCTTTACGAGCAGTACTTC.

Here the CDR3 reads CATSRDPGDEQFF. The CDR3 DNA is TGTGCCACCAGCAGGGACCCGGGGGATGAGCAGTTCTTC. The V call is TRBV15, the J call TRBJ2-1; D is perhaps TRBD2 (6 bases). Between the trimmed V and J ends, which lost 3 bases and 8 bases, there was a span of 11 bases. The CDR3 sequence is 13 residues long. Looked up from germline, CDR1 is LNHNV and CDR2 is YYDKDF (reference sequence).

The V gene is TRBV5-6, the J gene TRBJ2-3, with 12 bases matching TRBD2. Germline trimming cut 2 bases from V and 1 base from J; bases unmatched to any gene: 5. CDR1 and CDR2 (germline): SGHDT, YYEEEE. The CDR3 runs to 17 residues. The CDR3 is CASSFLAGGPGTDTQYF. The CDR3 coding sequence is TGTGCCAGCAGCTTCCTAGCGGGGGGGCCGGGCACAGATACGCAGTATTTT.

This chain joins TRBV6-1 and TRBJ2-1; D assignment may be TRBD1 or TRBD2 (6 bases each). CDR1 is MNHNS and CDR2 is SASEGT in the germline V gene. This CDR3 region has 14 residues. Trimming removed 8 bases from V and 7 bases from J, with 18 bases in between. Here the CDR3 DNA reads TGTGCCAGCTCAATCCAGGAAGGGGGGAATGAGCAGTTCTTC. As protein: CASSIQEGGNEQFF.

The chain is built from TRBV6-5 and TRBJ2-3; weak D call: TRBD2 (5 bases). Germline V gene sequence: CDR1 MNHEY, CDR2 SVGAGI. The CDR3 length is 12 residues. Trimming pared 8 bases from V and 2 bases from J, leaving 8 bases between. DNA of the CDR3: TGTGCCAGCCGAGGGCCCACAGATACGCAGTATTTT. This codes for CASRGPTDTQYF.

The rearrangement uses TRBV5-6 and TRBJ1-5, with D uncertain. The CDR3 has 12 residues. Trimming took 3 bases from V and 9 from J, leaving 10 bases between them. Germline V lookup: CDR1 SGHDT, CDR2 YYEEEE. Here the CDR3 DNA reads TGTGCCAGCAGCTCCCGACTTGGGCCCCAGCATTTT. Its protein product is CASSSRLGPQHF.

V gene TRBV5-1 combines with J gene TRBJ2-1; a weak D match, TRBD1 (5 bases). This CDR3 has 15 amino acids. In germline, CDR1 is SGHRS, CDR2 YFSETQ. V was pared by 0 bases and J by 4 bases, with 11 bases between. In DNA form, the CDR3 reads TGCGCCAGCAGCTTGGAAGGACACCAATACAATGAGCAGTTCTTC. It encodes CASSLEGHQYNEQFF.

This clonotype was counted between two and nine times. This chain uses TRBV6-5 with TRBJ2-5; D possibly corresponds to TRBD2 (7 bases). Trimming removed 0 bases at V and 3 bases at J, with 11 bases between. The CDR3 extends over 15 amino acids. The V gene's germline CDR1 is MNHEY and CDR2 SVGAGI. DNA for the CDR3: TGTGCCAGCAGTTACTCGAGGGGGGGGAAAGAGACCCAGTACTTC. It translates to CASSYSRGGKETQYF.

This clonotype appeared many times. The chain links TRBV20-1 to TRBJ2-5; 15 positions agree with TRBD2. Trimming cost V 1 base and J 0 bases; bases outside gene matches: 0. The CDR3 consists of 16 residues. Germline V gene sequence: CDR1 DFQATT, CDR2 SNEGSKA (reference sequence). The CDR3 coding sequence is TGCAGTGCTAGAGGGACTAGCGGGAGGGACCAAGAGACCCAGTACTTC. Encoded protein: CSARGTSGRDQETQYF.

The gene calls are TRBV6-5 and TRBJ2-3; no clear D gene. Trimming cost V 4 bases and J 8 bases, with 7 bases left between them. The CDR3 runs to 11 residues. Germline CDR1 is MNHEY and CDR2 is SVGAGI. CDR3 amino acids: CASSSVGTQYF. The DNA of the CDR3 is TGTGCCAGCAGTTCCGTGGGTACGCAGTATTTT.

The chain links TRBV2 to TRBJ2-1; 7 positions agree with TRBD2. Germline values: CDR1 SNHLY, CDR2 FYNNEI. J lost 6 bases, V lost 10 bases, and 12 bases had no gene match. The CDR3 spans 14 residues. The CDR3 nucleotides are TGTGCCAAAATCGGACTAGGAGTTCGCAATGAGCAGTTCTTC. It codes for CAKIGLGVRNEQFF.

The chain recombines TRBV20-1 with TRBJ2-5; D is unresolved. Trimming took 1 base from V and 5 from J, leaving 5 bases between them. Germline-derived CDR1 and CDR2 are DFQATT and SNEGSKA (reference sequence). The CDR3 has 11 amino acids. The CDR3 nucleotides are TGCAGTGCTAGAGTATCGGAGACCCAGTACTTC. It encodes CSARVSETQYF.

This clonotype came up a few times. This sequence joins TRBV5-5 and TRBJ2-7, with unresolved D. Trimming pared 4 bases from V and 3 bases from J, leaving 14 bases between. Germline loops: CDR1 SGHKS, CDR2 YYEKEE (reference sequence). The CDR3 consists of 14 residues. The CDR3 region is CASSDRTVNYEQYF. As DNA, the CDR3 is TGTGCCAGCAGCGACCGAACAGTTAACTACGAGCAGTACTTC. Full variable domain (remainder filled in from reference TRBV5-5 and TRBJ2-7): DAGVTQSPTHLIKTRGQQVTLRCSPISGHKSVSWYQQVLGQGPQFIFQYYEKEERGRGNFPDRFSARQFPNYSSELNVNALLLGDSALYLCASSDRTVNYEQYFGPGTRLTVT.

Only a few counts were recorded for this clonotype. This chain uses TRBV12-3 or TRBV12-4 with TRBJ2-7; no clear D. The CDR3 is 11 amino acids. Trimming pared 3 bases from V and 6 bases from J, leaving 6 bases between. The CDR3, as DNA: TGTGCCAGCAGTTTTTTCCGCGAGCAGTACTTC. Encoded protein: CASSFFREQYF.

The V call is TRBV12-3 or TRBV12-4, the J call TRBJ2-5; 9 bases are a match to TRBD1. V gave up 6 bases and J gave up 3 bases; unmatched junction bases: 11. The CDR3 has 16 amino acids. The CDR3 here is CASSLRADRGKETQYF. In DNA, the CDR3 is TGTGCCAGCAGCCTCCGGGCGGACAGGGGCAAAGAGACCCAGTACTTC.

This clonotype was observed a few times. In DNA, the CDR3 is TGCAGTGCTAGTGTGGTTAATGAAAAACTGTTTTTT. It translates to CSASVVNEKLFF. The rearrangement joins TRBV20-1 to TRBJ1-4; D gene ambiguous. The CDR3 is 12 residues long. The germline gives CDR1 DFQATT, CDR2 SNEGSKA (reference sequence). Trimming removed 3 bases from V and 4 bases from J, with 6 bases in between.

V usage is TRBV11-2 and J usage is TRBJ2-2, with D hard to call. Germline V CDR1 and CDR2: SGHAT, FQNNGV. The V end lost 7 bases, the J end lost 6 bases, and 12 bases lay between the germline ends. There are 13 residues in the CDR3. The CDR3 DNA reads TGTGCCAGCACCCCAGCGCGAGCCGGGGAGCTGTTTTTT. This sequence encodes CASTPARAGELFF.

The chain recombines TRBV7-6 with TRBJ1-1; D perhaps matches TRBD1 (5 bases). In germline, CDR1 is SGHVS, CDR2 FNYEAQ. Trimming took 0 bases from V and 8 from J, leaving 13 bases between them. The CDR3 loop spans 14 amino acids. CDR3 coding DNA: TGTGCCAGCAGCTTAGCGCTTTTAAGGGGCGAAGCTTTCTTT. Amino acid sequence: CASSLALLRGEAFF.

This clonotype showed up just a few times. The chain carries TRBV5-1 and TRBJ2-1, with D possibly TRBD1 on 6 matching bases. Germline V gives CDR1 SGHRS, CDR2 YFSETQ. V lost 0 bases, J lost 4 bases, and 14 bases lay in between. The CDR3 sequence is 16 residues long. CDR3 bases: TGCGCCAGCAGCTTGGAAGGGGGACCCCTTTACAATGAGCAGTTCTTC. Translation: CASSLEGGPLYNEQFF. The full variable domain, completed using reference TRBV5-1 and TRBJ2-1, is KAGVTQTPRYLIKTRGQQVTLSCSPISGHRSVSWYQQTPGQGLQFLFEYFSETQRNKGNFPGRFSGRQFSNSRSEMNVSTLELGDSALYLCASSLEGGPLYNEQFFGPGTRLTVL.

This clonotype turned up a few times. This rearrangement joins TRBV7-9 to TRBJ2-3, with 7 nucleotides matching TRBD1. This CDR3 contains 15 residues. Germline loops: CDR1 SEHNR, CDR2 FQNEAQ (reference sequence). J was trimmed by 4 bases and V by 2 bases; bases with no gene match: 6. CDR3 loop: CASSLWSTGADTQYF. The CDR3 DNA reads as TGTGCCAGCAGCTTATGGTCAACAGGGGCAGATACGCAGTATTTT.

In the case of this clonotype: At one end the junction does not follow the germline gene, possibly because of a read error. The chain is built from TRBV20-1 and TRBJ2-3; D is perhaps TRBD2 (6 bases). Germline V lookup: CDR1 DFQATT, CDR2 SNEGSKA (reference sequence). The CDR3 loop spans 13 amino acids. This CDR3 reads CSASAPPGDLGLF. CDR3 DNA: TGCAGTGCTAGTGCACCCCCGGGGGACCTGGGGCTTTTT.

This clonotype was seen only a few times. This chain joins TRBV6-1 and TRBJ2-1; 8 bases agree with TRBD2. Germline values: CDR1 MNHNS, CDR2 SASEGT. Losses at the gene ends were 5 bases for V and 6 bases for J; bases not matched to a gene: 15. The CDR3 contains 17 residues. The CDR3 spells CASSRRGLEREPNEQFF. CDR3 DNA: TGTGCCAGCAGTCGGCGAGGGCTAGAGCGGGAGCCCAATGAGCAGTTCTTC.

This rearrangement joins TRBV20-1 to TRBJ2-3; tentative D call: TRBD1 (6 bases). Germline-derived CDR1 and CDR2 are DFQATT and SNEGSKA (reference sequence). V dropped 5 bases and J dropped 3 bases, with 21 bases sitting between them. The CDR3 spans 16 residues. The CDR3 DNA reads as TGCAGTGCTTCCCCAACCGGTCTAGGACAGACAGATACGCAGTATTTT. Protein product: CSASPTGLGQTDTQYF.

CDR3 sequence (DNA): TGCGCCAGCACCACAGGGAGAACGGCCTACGAGCAGTACTTC. Its translation is CASTTGRTAYEQYF. This rearrangement joins TRBV10-2 to TRBJ2-7; the D gene is possibly TRBD1 (6 bases). The CDR3 is 14 residues long. Trimming stripped 7 bases from V and 2 bases from J, with 15 bases between. Germline V gene data show CDR1 as WSHSY and CDR2 as SAAADI.